This is a list of T cell receptor beta chains from one sample in a study of shared clonotypes between healthy human individuals. The table came from immunoSEQ multiplex PCR; TCRdb's copy has only in-frame clones and leaves some out. This sample has about 2.3 million clones, with under 95% found just once. Input material: naive CD4+ T cells from PBMCs. The receptor source for this set is a man between 18 and 29 years old in good health. Some clones in this sample may be carry-over from other donors' samples. Each CDR3 is given with its conserved first and last residue. D genes are given only for firm matches. Size tells how often a clone was seen (once, few, many) or the class of an expanded clone, and some rows leave it out.

.	18	TRBJ2-2	TRBD1	TRBV7-3	CASSLRPQRQGAAGELFF	TGTGCCAGCAGCTTACGACCCCAGAGACAGGGGGCGGCCGGGGAGCTGTTTTTT
.	16	TRBJ1-1	TRBD1	TRBV6-1	CASSEAWDRENTEAFF	TGTGCCAGCAGTGAAGCGTGGGACAGGGAGAACACTGAAGCTTTCTTT
.	15	TRBJ2-5	TRBD1	TRBV6-1	CASSTGTGGQETQYF	TGTGCCAGCTCGACCGGGACAGGGGGCCAAGAGACCCAGTACTTC
.	13	TRBJ1-4	.	TRBV7-2	CASSLLANEKLFF	TGTGCCAGCAGCTTACTGGCTAATGAAAAACTGTTTTTT
.	16	TRBJ2-1	TRBD1	TRBV5-4	CASSLGGLVEVNEQFF	TGTGCCAGCAGCTTAGGGGGCCTAGTAGAGGTCAATGAGCAGTTCTTC
.	22	TRBJ2-3	.	TRBV30	CAWSVPLNWGQYLEGGTDTQYF	TGTGCCTGGAGTGTACCTCTTAATTGGGGACAGTACTTGGAGGGGGGCACAGATACGCAGTATTTT
.	16	TRBJ1-4	.	TRBV5-1	CASSLSPGATNEKLFF	TGCGCCAGCAGCCTGTCGCCAGGAGCAACTAATGAAAAACTGTTTTTT
.	16	TRBJ2-5	.	TRBV28	CASSSPNGRGLETQYF	TGTGCCAGCAGCTCCCCGAACGGGAGAGGGTTAGAGACCCAGTACTTC
.	15	TRBJ2-7	TRBD2	TRBV6-5	CASSYAIAGRYEQYF	TGTGCCAGCAGTTACGCGATAGCGGGACGGTACGAGCAGTACTTC
.	17	TRBJ1-2	.	TRBV28	CASTTVLGRNSNYGYTF	TGTGCCAGCACCACCGTACTTGGGCGGAATTCTAACTATGGCTACACCTTC
.	14	TRBJ2-3	.	TRBV5-1	CASSPGDPADTQYF	TGCGCCAGCAGCCCGGGGGACCCGGCAGATACGCAGTATTTT
.	12	TRBJ1-4	.	TRBV28	CAGGGANEKLFF	TGTGCCGGAGGGGGGGCTAATGAAAAACTGTTTTTT
few	14	TRBJ2-5	.	TRBV18	CASSPLGSQETQYF	TGTGCCAGCTCACCATTGGGGTCCCAAGAGACCCAGTACTTC
.	14	TRBJ2-7	TRBD2	TRBV28	CASSFAGGGYEQYF	TGTGCCAGCAGTTTCGCGGGGGGAGGGTACGAGCAGTACTTC
.	16	TRBJ2-3	.	TRBV12-5	CASGLGTRPSTDTQYF	TGTGCTAGTGGTTTGGGGACACGTCCTAGCACAGATACGCAGTATTTT
.	13	TRBJ2-7	TRBD1	TRBV7-9	CASSLAGTVEQYF	TGTGCCAGCAGCTTAGCGGGGACAGTCGAGCAGTACTTC
once	17	TRBJ1-3	.	TRBV7-9	CASRPPVFSAREDTIYF	TGTGCCAGCAGACCACCTGTTTTCAGCGCCCGTGAAGACACCATATATTTT
.	17	TRBJ2-4	.	TRBV4-2	CASSQGTPLFPKNIQYF	TGTGCCAGCAGCCAAGGGACTCCGCTCTTCCCCAAAAACATTCAGTACTTC
.	17	TRBJ2-4	.	TRBV2	CASSVPGADIAKNIQYF	TGTGCCAGCAGTGTACCGGGAGCGGACATAGCCAAAAACATTCAGTACTTC